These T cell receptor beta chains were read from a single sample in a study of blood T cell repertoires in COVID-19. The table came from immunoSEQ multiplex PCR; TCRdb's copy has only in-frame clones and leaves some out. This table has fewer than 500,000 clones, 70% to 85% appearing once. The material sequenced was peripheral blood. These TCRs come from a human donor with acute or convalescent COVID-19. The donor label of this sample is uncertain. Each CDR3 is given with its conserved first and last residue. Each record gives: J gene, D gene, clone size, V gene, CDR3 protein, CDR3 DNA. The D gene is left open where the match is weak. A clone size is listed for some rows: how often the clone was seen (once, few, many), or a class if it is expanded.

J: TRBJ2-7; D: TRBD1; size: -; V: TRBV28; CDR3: CASSNLQGVVVYEQYF; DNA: TGTGCCAGCAGCAACCTACAGGGGGTAGTGGTCTACGAGCAGTACTTC
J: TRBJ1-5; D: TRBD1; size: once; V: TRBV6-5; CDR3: CASREGQNSNQPQHF; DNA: TGTGCCAGCAGAGAGGGACAGAATAGCAATCAGCCCCAGCATTTT
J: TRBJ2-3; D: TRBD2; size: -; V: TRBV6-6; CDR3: CASSGSGRVTDTQYF; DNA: TGTGCCAGCAGTGGTAGCGGGAGGGTCACAGATACGCAGTATTTT
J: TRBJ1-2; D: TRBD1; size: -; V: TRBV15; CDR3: CATSRDPTGGGGYTF; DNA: TGTGCCACCAGCAGAGACCCGACAGGGGGAGGGGGCTACACCTTC
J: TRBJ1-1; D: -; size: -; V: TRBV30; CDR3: CAWSAQDRLNTEAFF; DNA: TGTGCCTGGAGCGCTCAGGACAGATTGAACACTGAAGCTTTCTTT
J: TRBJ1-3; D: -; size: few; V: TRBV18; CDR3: CASSPQGNTIYF; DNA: TGTGCCAGCTCACCCCAGGGAAACACCATATATTTT
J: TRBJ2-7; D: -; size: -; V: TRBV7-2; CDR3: CASSPDYTSNEQYF; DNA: TGTGCCAGCAGCCCGGACTACACTTCAAACGAGCAGTACTTC
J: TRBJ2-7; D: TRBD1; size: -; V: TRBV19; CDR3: CASSVPGQRTYEQYF; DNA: TGTGCCAGTAGTGTACCGGGACAGAGGACCTACGAGCAGTACTTC
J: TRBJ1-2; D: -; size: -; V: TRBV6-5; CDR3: CASSYFGSRGYTF; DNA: TGTGCCAGCAGTTACTTCGGGTCTAGGGGCTACACCTTC
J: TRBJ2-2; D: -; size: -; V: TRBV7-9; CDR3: CASSPAGLGLGTGELFF; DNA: TGTGCCAGCAGCCCAGCGGGTTTGGGACTCGGGACTGGGGAGCTGTTTTTT
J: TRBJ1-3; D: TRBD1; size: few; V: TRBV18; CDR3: CASTTGTGASGNTIYF; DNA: TGTGCCAGCACCACCGGGACAGGGGCCTCTGGAAACACCATATATTTT
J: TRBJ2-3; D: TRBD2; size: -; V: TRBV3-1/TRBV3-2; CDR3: CASSRGGLTTDTQYF; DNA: TGTGCCAGCAGCCGGGGGGGTCTTACCACAGATACGCAGTATTTT
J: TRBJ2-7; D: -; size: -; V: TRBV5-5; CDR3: CASSMYGTRAEKYF; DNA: TGTGCCAGCAGTATGTACGGGACAAGAGCCGAGAAGTACTTC
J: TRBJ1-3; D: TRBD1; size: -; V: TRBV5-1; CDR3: CASSIRTGGYSGNTIYF; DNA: TGCGCCAGCAGCATCCGGACAGGGGGTTACTCTGGAAACACCATATATTTT
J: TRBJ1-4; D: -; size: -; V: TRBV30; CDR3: CAWSDGVATNEKLFF; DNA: TGTGCCTGGAGTGACGGAGTTGCAACTAATGAAAAACTGTTTTTT
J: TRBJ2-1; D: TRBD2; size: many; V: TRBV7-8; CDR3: CASSLVGSGRNEQFF; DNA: TGTGCCAGCAGCTTAGTGGGGAGCGGGAGGAATGAGCAGTTCTTC
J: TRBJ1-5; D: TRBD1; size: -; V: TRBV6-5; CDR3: CASSSTGANQPQHF; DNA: TGTGCCAGCAGTTCTACAGGGGCTAATCAGCCCCAGCATTTT
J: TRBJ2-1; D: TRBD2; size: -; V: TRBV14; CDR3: CASSRVMGLAENNEQFF; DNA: TGTGCCAGCAGCCGAGTGATGGGACTAGCGGAAAACAATGAGCAGTTCTTC
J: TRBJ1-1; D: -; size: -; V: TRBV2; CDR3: CASSYLNSVSEAFF; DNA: TGTGCCAGCAGCTATCTAAACTCCGTCTCTGAAGCTTTCTTT
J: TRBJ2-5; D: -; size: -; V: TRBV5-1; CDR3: CASSHGEDWETQYF; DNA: TGCGCCAGCAGCCACGGGGAGGATTGGGAGACCCAGTACTTC
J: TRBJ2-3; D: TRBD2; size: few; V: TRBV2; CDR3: CASRPGLVETDTQYF; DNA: TGTGCCAGCAGGCCGGGACTAGTGGAAACAGATACGCAGTATTTT
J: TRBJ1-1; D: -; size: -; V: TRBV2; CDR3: CASTGQGVSEAFF; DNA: TGTGCCAGCACCGGGCAGGGTGTCTCTGAAGCTTTCTTT
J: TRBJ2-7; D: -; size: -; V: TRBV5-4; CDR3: CASSSLSDEQYF; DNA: TGTGCCAGCAGCTCCCTTAGCGACGAGCAGTACTTC
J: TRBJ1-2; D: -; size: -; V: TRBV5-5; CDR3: CASSLVTDRNYGYTF; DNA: TGTGCCAGCAGCTTGGTCACAGACCGAAACTATGGCTACACCTTC
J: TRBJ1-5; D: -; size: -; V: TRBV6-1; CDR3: CASSEEGLSNQPQHF; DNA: TGTGCCAGCAGTGAAGAGGGGCTTAGCAATCAGCCCCAGCATTTT
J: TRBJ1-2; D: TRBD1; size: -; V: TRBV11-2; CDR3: CASSFLQGAYGYTF; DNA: TGTGCCAGCAGCTTTTTACAGGGGGCCTATGGCTACACCTTC
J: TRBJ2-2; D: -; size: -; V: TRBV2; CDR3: CASSEQNTGELFF; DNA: TGTGCCAGCAGTGAACAGAACACCGGGGAGCTGTTTTTT
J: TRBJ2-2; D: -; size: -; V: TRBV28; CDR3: CASSLQGSGELFF; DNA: TGTGCCAGCAGTCTGCAGGGATCCGGGGAGCTGTTTTTT
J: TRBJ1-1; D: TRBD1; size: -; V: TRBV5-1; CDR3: CASSPTGSNTEAFF; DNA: TGCGCCAGCAGCCCGACAGGGTCCAACACTGAAGCTTTCTTT
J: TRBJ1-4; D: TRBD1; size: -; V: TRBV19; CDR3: CASSRLGQGIEKLFF; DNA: TGTGCCAGTAGTAGACTGGGACAGGGGATTGAAAAACTGTTTTTT
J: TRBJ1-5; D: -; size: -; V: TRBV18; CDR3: CASSHNRNQPQHF; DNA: TGTGCCAGCTCACACAACCGCAATCAGCCCCAGCATTTT
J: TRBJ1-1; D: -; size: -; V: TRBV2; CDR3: CASRATGRNTEAFF; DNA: TGTGCCAGCAGAGCCACAGGGAGAAACACTGAAGCTTTCTTT
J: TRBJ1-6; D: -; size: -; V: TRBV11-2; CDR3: CASSLGVSPLHF; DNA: TGTGCCAGCAGCTTAGGAGTTTCACCCCTCCACTTT
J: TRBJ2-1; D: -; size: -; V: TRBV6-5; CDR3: CASRPPGLPLNEQFF; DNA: TGTGCCAGCAGGCCCCCGGGACTCCCCTTAAATGAGCAGTTCTTC
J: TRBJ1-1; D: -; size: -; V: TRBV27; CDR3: CASSFSGLTEAFF; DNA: TGTGCCAGCAGTTTTTCAGGGCTCACTGAAGCTTTCTTT
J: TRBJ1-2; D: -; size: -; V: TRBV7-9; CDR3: CASSAGAGYGYTF; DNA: TGTGCCAGCAGCGCAGGGGCCGGCTATGGCTACACCTTC
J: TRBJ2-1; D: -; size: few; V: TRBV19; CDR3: CASSITRHNEQFF; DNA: TGTGCCAGTAGTATTACCAGGCACAATGAGCAGTTCTTC
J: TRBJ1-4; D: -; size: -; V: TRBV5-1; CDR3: CASSSGPQEKLFF; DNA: TGCGCCAGCAGCTCGGGTCCTCAGGAAAAACTGTTTTTT
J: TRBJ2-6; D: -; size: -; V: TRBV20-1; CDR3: CSASRGSGANVLTF; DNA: TGCAGTGCTAGTAGGGGATCTGGGGCCAACGTCCTGACTTTC
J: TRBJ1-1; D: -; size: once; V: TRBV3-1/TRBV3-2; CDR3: CASSHSLPRDTTEAFF; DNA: TGTGCCAGCAGCCACTCCCTCCCCAGGGATACCACTGAAGCTTTCTTT
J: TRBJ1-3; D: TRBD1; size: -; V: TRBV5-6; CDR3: CASSFPRTGGRNTIYF; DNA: TGTGCCAGCAGCTTTCCCCGGACAGGGGGCCGAAACACCATATATTTT
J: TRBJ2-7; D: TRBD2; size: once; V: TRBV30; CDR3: CAWTLAGGPYEQYF; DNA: TGTGCCTGGACTCTAGCGGGAGGGCCTTACGAGCAGTACTTC
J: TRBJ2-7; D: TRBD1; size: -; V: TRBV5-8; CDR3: CASSRQGFEQYF; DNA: TGTGCCAGCAGTAGACAGGGCTTCGAGCAGTACTTC
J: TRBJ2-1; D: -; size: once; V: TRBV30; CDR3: CAWSAGFSYNEQFF; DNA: TGTGCCTGGAGTGCGGGGTTCTCCTACAATGAGCAGTTCTTC
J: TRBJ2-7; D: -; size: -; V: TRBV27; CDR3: CASSIVRQGEQYF; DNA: TGTGCCAGCAGCATTGTACGACAAGGCGAGCAGTACTTC
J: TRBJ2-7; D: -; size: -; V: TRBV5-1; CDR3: CASSKYVGETYEQYF; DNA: TGCGCCAGCAGCAAGTACGTGGGAGAAACCTACGAGCAGTACTTC
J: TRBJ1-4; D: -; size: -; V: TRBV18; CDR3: CASSRGKWEKLFF; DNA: TGTGCCAGCTCAAGAGGAAAGTGGGAAAAACTGTTTTTT
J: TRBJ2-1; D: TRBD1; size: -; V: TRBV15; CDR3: CATSRPGQRYNEQFF; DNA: TGTGCCACCAGCCGACCGGGACAGAGGTACAATGAGCAGTTCTTC
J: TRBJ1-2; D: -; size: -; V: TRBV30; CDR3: CAWSREGNYGYTF; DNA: TGTGCCTGGAGTCGGGAGGGGAACTATGGCTACACCTTC
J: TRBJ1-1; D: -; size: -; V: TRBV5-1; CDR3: CASSSQMNTEAFF; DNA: TGCGCCAGCAGCTCCCAGATGAACACTGAAGCTTTCTTT
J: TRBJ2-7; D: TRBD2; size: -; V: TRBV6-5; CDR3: CASSSSLADAYEQYF; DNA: TGTGCCAGCAGTTCGTCACTAGCGGATGCCTACGAGCAGTACTTC
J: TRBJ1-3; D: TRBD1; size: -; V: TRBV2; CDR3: CASSRQGISGNTIYF; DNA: TGTGCCAGCAGCCGACAGGGCATCTCTGGAAACACCATATATTTT
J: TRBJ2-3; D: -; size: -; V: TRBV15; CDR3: CATSRVNTRVGDTQYF; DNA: TGTGCCACCAGCAGAGTTAACACCAGGGTAGGAGATACGCAGTATTTT
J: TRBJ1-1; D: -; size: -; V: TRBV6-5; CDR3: CASRQPISGEAFF; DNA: TGTGCCAGCCGACAGCCGATTAGCGGTGAAGCTTTCTTT
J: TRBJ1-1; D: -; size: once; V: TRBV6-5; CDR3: CASSKRGGNTEAFF; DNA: TGTGCCAGCAGCAAAAGGGGGGGCAACACTGAAGCTTTCTTT